This T cell receptor (beta chain) was identified during a study of T cells in localized non-small cell lung cancer. Study findings and constraints: Because sequencing included only one region (of the tumor), heterogeneity remains possible. Higher blood T cell density went with longer overall survival.

Profiling relied on immunoSEQ multiplex PCR, and the TCRdb table lists in-frame clones only, not all of them. The top ten clones hold about 9% of a sample with hundreds of clones, under 20% of them seen once. Note on this clone: Its antigen is not identified.

Trimming left V 7 bases short and J 6 bases short, with 16 bases between. The CDR3 runs 13 residues. Germline V lookup: CDR1 SQVTM, CDR2 ANQGSEA. The TCR sequence derives from an older male donor with stage III squamous cell lung carcinoma. This chain uses TRBV29-1 with TRBJ2-1, with D possibly matching TRBD2 (5 bases). Source: lung tumor tissue, taken before any cancer treatment. CDR3 nucleotides: TGCAGCGCCTGGGAGAGGGCAGGCAATGAGCAGTTCTTC. The encoded protein is CSAWERAGNEQFF.